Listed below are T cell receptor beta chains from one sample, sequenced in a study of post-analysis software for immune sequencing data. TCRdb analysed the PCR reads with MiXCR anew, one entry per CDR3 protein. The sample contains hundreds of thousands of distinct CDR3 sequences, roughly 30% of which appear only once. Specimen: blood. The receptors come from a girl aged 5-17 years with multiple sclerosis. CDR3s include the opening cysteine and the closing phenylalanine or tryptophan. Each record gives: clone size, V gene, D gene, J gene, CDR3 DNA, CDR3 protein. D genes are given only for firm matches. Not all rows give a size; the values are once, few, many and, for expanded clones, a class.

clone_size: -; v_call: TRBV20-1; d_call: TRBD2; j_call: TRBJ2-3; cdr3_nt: TGCAGTGCTAGGACTAGCGGAGCTAGCACAGATACGCAGTATTTT; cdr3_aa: CSARTSGASTDTQYF
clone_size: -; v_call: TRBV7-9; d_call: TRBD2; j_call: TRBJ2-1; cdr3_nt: TGTGCCAGCAGCTTAGTTTTAGCGGGGGGCCGAACGTACAATGAGCAGTTCTTC; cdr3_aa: CASSLVLAGGRTYNEQFF
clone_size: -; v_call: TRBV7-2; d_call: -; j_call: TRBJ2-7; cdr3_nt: TGTGCCAGCAGCCCCGACAGGAAAGCCTACAATGAGCAGTACTTC; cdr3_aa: CASSPDRKAYNEQYF
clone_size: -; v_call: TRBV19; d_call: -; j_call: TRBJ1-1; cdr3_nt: TGTGCCAGTACGGCTCGCGCCGGGGCTTTCTTT; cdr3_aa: CASTARAGAFF
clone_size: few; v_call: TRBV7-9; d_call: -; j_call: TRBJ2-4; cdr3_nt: TGTGCCAGCATCGATTTAAGGGGGGGCAAAAACATTCAGTACTTC; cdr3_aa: CASIDLRGGKNIQYF
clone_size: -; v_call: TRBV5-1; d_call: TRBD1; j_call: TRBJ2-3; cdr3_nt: TGCGCCAGCAGCCTAAACAGGGGGCTGGTCACAGATACGCAGTATTTT; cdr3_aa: CASSLNRGLVTDTQYF
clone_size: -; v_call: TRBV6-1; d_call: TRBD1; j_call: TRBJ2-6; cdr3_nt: TGTGCCAGCAGATCCCGGGACAGGGGGCGTTCTGGGGCCAACGTCCTGACTTTC; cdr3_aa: CASRSRDRGRSGANVLTF
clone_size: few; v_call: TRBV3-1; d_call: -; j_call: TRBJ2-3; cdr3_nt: TGTGCCAGCAGCCAAGATGGGCCCGGGACTACAGATACGCAGTATTTT; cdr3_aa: CASSQDGPGTTDTQYF
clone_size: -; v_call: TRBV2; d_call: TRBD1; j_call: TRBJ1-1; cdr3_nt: TGTGCCAGCAGCCTAGGGACAGGGGGCTTTTGGGGCACTGAAGCTTTCTTT; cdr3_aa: CASSLGTGGFWGTEAFF
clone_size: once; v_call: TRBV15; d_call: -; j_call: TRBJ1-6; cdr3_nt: TGTGCCACCAGCAGGGACAACAGGGTCAATTCACCCCTCCACTTT; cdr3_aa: CATSRDNRVNSPLHF
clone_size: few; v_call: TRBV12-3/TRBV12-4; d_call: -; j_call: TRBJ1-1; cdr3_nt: TGTGCCAGCACGTTGCCAGGCACTGAAGCTTTCTTT; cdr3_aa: CASTLPGTEAFF
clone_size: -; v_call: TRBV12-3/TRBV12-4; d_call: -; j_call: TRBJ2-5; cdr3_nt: TGTGCCAGCAGTTTACCGGGGACCGATGAGCAGTACTTC; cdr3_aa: CASSLPGTDEQYF
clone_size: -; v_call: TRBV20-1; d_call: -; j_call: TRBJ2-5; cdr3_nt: TGCAGTGCTGGTGGGTTGAAGACCCAGTACTTC; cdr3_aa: CSAGGLKTQYF
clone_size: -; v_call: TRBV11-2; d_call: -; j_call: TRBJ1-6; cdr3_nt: TGTGCCAGCAGCCCCACCGGAGGGGGGACATATGATTCACCCCCCCACTTT; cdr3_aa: CASSPTGGGTYDSPPHF
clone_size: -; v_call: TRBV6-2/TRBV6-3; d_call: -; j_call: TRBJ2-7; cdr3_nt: TGTGCCAGCAGTTACGCCTGGGGAAACGAGCAGTACTTC; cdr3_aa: CASSYAWGNEQYF
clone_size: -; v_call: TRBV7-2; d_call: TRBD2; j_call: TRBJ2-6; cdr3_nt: TGTGCCAGCAGCCGGCCTCGGGGGGTTTCTGGGGCCAACGTCCTGACTTTC; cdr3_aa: CASSRPRGVSGANVLTF
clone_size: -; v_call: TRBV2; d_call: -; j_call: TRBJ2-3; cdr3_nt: TGTGCCAGCCCGGGTACAGATACGCAGTATTTT; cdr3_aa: CASPGTDTQYF
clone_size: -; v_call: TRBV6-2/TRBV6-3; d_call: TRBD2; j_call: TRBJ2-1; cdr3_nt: TGTGCCAGCACCACGGGGGGGGTGCAGTTCTTC; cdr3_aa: CASTTGGVQFF
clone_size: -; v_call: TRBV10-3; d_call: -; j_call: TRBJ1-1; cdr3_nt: TGTGCCATCAGTGAAGGAAGGGGGAACACTGAAGCTTTCTTT; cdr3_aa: CAISEGRGNTEAFF
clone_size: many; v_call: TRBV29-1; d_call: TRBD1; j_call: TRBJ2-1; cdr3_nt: TGCAGCGTCTTCATCACCGACAGGGTCGGTGAGCAGTTCTTC; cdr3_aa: CSVFITDRVGEQFF
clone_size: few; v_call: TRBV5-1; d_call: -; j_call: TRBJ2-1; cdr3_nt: TGCGCCAGCAGCTTTGGGGGCCGGTCCTACAATGAGCAGTTCTTC; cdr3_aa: CASSFGGRSYNEQFF
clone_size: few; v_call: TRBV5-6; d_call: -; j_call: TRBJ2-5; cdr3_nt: TGTGCCAGCAGCTTGATCCCGGGGCAAGAGACCCAGTACTTC; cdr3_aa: CASSLIPGQETQYF
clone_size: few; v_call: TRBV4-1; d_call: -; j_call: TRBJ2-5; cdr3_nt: TGCGCCAGCAGCCAATTAAGACTGTACCAAGAGACCCAGTACTTC; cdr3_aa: CASSQLRLYQETQYF
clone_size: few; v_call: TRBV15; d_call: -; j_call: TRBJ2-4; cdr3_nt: TGTGCCACCAGCGATAGGGGACATACTAAAAACATTCAGTACTTC; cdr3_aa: CATSDRGHTKNIQYF
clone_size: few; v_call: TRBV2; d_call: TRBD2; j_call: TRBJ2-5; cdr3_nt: TGTGCCAGCAGAGCCGGGACTAGCGGGACGAGGTCGGAGACCCAGTACTTC; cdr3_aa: CASRAGTSGTRSETQYF
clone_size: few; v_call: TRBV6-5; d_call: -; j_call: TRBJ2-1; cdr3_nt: TGTGCCAGCAGAAACCCAGTCCCGGGCAATGAGCAGTTCTTC; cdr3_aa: CASRNPVPGNEQFF
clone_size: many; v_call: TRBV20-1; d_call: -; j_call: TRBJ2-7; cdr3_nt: TGCAGTGCTAGCACTCCCTACGAGCAGTACTTC; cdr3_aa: CSASTPYEQYF
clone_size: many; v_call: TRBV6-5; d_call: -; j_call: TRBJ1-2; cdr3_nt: TGTGCCAGCAGTTTAACAGATAACTATGGCTACACCTTC; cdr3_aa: CASSLTDNYGYTF
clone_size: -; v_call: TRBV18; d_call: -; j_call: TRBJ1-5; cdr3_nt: TGTGCCAGCGCCCCTACACAGGGCGGCGGTATGGGCAATCAGCCCCAGCATTTT; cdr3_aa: CASAPTQGGGMGNQPQHF
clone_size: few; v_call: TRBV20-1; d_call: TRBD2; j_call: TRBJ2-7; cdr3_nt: TGCAGTGGAGACGGGACTAGCGGGAGGAGCTCCTACGAGCAGTACTTC; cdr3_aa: CSGDGTSGRSSYEQYF
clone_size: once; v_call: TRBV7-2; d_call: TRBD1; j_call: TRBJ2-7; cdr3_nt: TGTGCCAGCAGCTTAGGGACAGGGAACCCCTACGAGCAGTACTTC; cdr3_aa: CASSLGTGNPYEQYF